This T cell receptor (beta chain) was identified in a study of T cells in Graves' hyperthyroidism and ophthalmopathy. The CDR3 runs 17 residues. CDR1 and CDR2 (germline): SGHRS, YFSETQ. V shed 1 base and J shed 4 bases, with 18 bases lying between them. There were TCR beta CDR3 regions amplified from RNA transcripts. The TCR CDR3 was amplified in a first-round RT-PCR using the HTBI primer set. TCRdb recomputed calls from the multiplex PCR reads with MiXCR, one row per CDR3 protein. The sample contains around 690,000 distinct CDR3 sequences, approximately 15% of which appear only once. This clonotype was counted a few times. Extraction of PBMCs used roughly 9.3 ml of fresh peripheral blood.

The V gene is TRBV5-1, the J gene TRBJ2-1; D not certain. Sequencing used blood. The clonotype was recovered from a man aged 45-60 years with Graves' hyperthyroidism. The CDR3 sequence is CASSLSDFPGLYNEQFF. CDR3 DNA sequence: TGCGCCAGCAGCTTGTCCGATTTCCCCGGTCTTTACAATGAGCAGTTCTTC.